This T cell receptor (beta chain) was captured in a study of blood T cells in healthy people across ages. Whole-study context: When template switching was applied, about one barcoded beta molecule was captured per two T cells.

As concerns this clonotype: One end of the junction fails to match germline, which may point to a read error.

It was with a sample-barcoded 5' primer and a J-beta primer mix that a second PCR of about 6 to 12 cycles was run. All cDNA molecules were each tagged by a template-switch adaptor with 12 random nucleotides. TCRdb itself ran the 5' RACE reads through MiXCR, one entry per CDR3 protein. The data show 750,000 to 950,000 distinct CDR3 sequences, about 29% seen once. The CDR3 loop spans 15 amino acids. The same specimen was also included in a second study, on T cells of mothers and their children. This second study says: Every microgram of extracted RNA entered cDNA synthesis, approximately 1.5 ug per 15 ul. Researchers found no T cell clones that were persistent and microchimeric.

The TCR comes from a woman in her 40s in good health. Specimen: blood. The chain combines TRBV12-3 or TRBV12-4 with TRBJ2-3, with 8 bases aligning to TRBD2. CDR3 protein: CASSPVAGSTGTQYF. The DNA for the CDR3 is TGTGCCAGCAGTCCAGTAGCGGGGAGCACAGGTACGCAGTATTTT.